This entry concerns a single T cell receptor beta chain. Its target is unknown. Since a much larger clone is just one base distant, this may be a read error. The data stem from a study of tumor-infiltrating lymphocytes in primary liver carcinoma. Study conclusions and caveats: About 8-25% of top clones, no more, were shared by all five regions.

The template, roughly 550 ng total RNA, yielded TCR beta cDNA made with a constant-region primer. Slightly modified ARM-PCR served as the procedure for the TCR beta libraries. These libraries came from three rounds of nested multiplex PCR. With TRBV1-TRBV30 forward primers and a C-beta reverse primer, the first two PCR rounds were run for roughly 10 cycles each. Using its own MiXCR run on the multiplex PCR reads, TCRdb lists one record per CDR3 protein. Here the sample spans about 130,000 distinct CDR3 sequences, around 64% being singletons. Germline assignment: CDR1 SGHVS and CDR2 FQNEAQ. V lost 3 bases to trimming and J lost 2 bases, with 20 bases between them. This CDR3 contains 18 residues. Unsorted bulk tissue (roughly 19-31 mg) underwent RNA and DNA co-extraction. Sampling of each tumor involved five separate regions.

The source is a woman between 55 and 75 years old with primary liver carcinoma and hepatitis B virus infection. The sequencing input was liver tumor tissue from sampling region 3. As for subset: tumor region T3, left-lateral pole. V is TRBV7-8 and J is TRBJ1-5; possible D gene TRBD1, 5 bases. The CDR3 spells CASSLSTGAREGNQPQHF. The CDR3 bases are TGTGCCAGCAGCTTGTCAACCGGGGCCCGTGAGGGCAATCAGCCCCAGCATTTT.